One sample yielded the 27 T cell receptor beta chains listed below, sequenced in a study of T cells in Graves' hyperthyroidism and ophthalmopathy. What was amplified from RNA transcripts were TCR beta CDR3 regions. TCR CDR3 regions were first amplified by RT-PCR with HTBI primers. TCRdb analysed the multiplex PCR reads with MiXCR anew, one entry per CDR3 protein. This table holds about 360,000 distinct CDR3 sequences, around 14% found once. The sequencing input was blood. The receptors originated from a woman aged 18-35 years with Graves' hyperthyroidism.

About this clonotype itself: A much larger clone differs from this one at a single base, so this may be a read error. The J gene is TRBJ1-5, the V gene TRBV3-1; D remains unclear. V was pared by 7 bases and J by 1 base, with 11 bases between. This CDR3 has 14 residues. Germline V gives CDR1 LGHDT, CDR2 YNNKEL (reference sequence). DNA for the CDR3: TGTGCCAGCATCCATAAGGCGAGCAATCAGCCCCAGCATTTT. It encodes CASIHKASNQPQHF.

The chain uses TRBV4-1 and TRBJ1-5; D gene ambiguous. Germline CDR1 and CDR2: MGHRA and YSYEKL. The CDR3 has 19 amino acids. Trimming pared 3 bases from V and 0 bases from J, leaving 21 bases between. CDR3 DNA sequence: TGCGCCAGCAGCCACCAAGCGGGCCCACGAGGTTATAGCAATCAGCCCCAGCATTTT. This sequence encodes CASSHQAGPRGYSNQPQHF.

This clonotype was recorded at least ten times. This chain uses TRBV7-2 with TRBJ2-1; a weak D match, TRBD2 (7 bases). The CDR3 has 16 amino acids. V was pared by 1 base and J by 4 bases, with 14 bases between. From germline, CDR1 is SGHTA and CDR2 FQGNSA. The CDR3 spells CASSLGAGALYNEQFF. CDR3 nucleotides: TGTGCCAGCAGCTTAGGTGCGGGGGCCTTATACAATGAGCAGTTCTTC.

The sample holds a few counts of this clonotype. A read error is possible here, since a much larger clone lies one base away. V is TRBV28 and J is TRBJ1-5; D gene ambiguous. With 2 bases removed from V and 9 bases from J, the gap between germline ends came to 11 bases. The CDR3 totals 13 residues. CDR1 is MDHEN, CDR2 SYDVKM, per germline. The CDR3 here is CASSLSYYRPQHF. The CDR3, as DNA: TGTGCCAGCAGTTTAAGTTATTATCGGCCCCAGCATTTT.

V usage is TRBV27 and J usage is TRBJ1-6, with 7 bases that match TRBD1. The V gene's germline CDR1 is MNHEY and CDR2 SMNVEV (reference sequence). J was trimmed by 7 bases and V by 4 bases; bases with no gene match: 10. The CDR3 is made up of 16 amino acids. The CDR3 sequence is CASSSGRTGRNSPLHF. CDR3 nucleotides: TGTGCCAGCAGTTCAGGAAGGACAGGAAGAAATTCACCCCTCCACTTT.

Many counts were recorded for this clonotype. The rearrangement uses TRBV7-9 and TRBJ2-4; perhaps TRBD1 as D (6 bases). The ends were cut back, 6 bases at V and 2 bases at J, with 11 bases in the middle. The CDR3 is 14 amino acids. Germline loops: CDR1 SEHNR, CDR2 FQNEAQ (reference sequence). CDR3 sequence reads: CASSNRASKNIQYF. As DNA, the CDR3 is TGTGCCAGCAGTAACAGGGCCTCCAAAAACATTCAGTACTTC.

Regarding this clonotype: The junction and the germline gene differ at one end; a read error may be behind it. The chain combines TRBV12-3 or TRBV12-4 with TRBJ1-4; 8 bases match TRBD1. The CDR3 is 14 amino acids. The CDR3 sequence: CASRTHRGDEELFF. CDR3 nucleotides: TGTGCCAGCAGAACTCACAGGGGGGATGAAGAACTGTTTTTT.

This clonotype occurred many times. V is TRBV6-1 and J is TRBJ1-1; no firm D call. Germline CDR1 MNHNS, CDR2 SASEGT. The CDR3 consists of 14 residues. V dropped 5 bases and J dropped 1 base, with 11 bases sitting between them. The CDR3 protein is CASSQLEGNTEAFF. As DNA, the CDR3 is TGTGCCAGCAGTCAATTGGAGGGGAACACTGAAGCTTTCTTT.

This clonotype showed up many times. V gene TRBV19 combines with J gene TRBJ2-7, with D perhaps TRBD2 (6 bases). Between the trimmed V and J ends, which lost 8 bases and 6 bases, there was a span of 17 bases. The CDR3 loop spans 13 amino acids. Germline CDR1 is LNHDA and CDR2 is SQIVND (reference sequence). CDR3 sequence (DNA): TGTGCCAGTGATGCGGACGGGAGAGGCGAGCAGTACTTC. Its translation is CASDADGRGEQYF.

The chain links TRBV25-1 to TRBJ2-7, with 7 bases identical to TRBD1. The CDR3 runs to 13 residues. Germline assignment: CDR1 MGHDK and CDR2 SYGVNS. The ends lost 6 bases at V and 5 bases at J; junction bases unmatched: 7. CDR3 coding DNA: TGTGCCAGCAGCGACAGGGCGGAAAACGAGCAGTACTTC. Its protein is CASSDRAENEQYF.

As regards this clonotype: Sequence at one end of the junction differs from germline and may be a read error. This CDR3 is CSVPSGRALHF. CDR3 nucleotide sequence: TGCAGCGTTCCTAGCGGGAGGGCCCTGCACTTC. V gene TRBV29-1 combines with J gene TRBJ2-5, with 12 bases identical to TRBD2. Per germline, CDR1 SQVTM and CDR2 ANQGSEA. The CDR3 loop spans 11 amino acids.

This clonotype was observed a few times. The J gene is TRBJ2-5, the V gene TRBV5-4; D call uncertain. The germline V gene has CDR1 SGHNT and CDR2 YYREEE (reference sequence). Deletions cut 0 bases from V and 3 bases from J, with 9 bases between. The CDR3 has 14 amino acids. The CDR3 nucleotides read TGTGCCAGCAGCTTGGCGGCAGGTGAAGAGACCCAGTACTTC. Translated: CASSLAAGEETQYF.

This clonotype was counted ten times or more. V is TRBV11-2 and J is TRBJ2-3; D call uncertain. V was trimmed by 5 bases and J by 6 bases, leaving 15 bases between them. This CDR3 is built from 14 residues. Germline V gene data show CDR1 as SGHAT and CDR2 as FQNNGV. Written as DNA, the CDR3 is TGTGCCAGCAGCAGAGCCCAGGCAAGGGATACGCAGTATTTT. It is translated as CASSRAQARDTQYF.

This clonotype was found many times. CDR3 nucleotides: TGTGCCAGCAGCGCCAATCTAGTTTCAGAGACCCAGTACTTC. Translated: CASSANLVSETQYF. The rearrangement uses TRBV28 and TRBJ2-5; D gene uncertain. Trimming pared 6 bases from V and 4 bases from J, leaving 15 bases between. CDR3 length: 14 residues. Germline lookup yields CDR1 MDHEN and CDR2 SYDVKM.

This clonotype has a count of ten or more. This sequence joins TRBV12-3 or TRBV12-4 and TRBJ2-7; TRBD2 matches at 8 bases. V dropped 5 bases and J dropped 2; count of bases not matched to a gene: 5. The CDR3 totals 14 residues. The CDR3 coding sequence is TGTGCCAGCAGTCCGAGCGGGAGCACCTACGAGCAGTACTTC. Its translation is CASSPSGSTYEQYF.

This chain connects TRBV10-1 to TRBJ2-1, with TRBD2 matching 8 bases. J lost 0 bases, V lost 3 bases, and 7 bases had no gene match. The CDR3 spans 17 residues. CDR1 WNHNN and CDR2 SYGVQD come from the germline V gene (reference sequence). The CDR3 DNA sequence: TGCGCCAGCAGTGACGGCGGGGGGTCTTCCTCCTACAATGAGCAGTTCTTC. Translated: CASSDGGGSSSYNEQFF.

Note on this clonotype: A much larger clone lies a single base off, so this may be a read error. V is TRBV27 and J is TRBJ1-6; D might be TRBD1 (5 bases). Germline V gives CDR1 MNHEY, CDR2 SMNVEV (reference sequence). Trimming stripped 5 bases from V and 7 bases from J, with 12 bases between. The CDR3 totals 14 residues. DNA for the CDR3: TGTGCCAGCAGTCCCCGGGGGGTCAATTCACCCCTCCACTTT. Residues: CASSPRGVNSPLHF.

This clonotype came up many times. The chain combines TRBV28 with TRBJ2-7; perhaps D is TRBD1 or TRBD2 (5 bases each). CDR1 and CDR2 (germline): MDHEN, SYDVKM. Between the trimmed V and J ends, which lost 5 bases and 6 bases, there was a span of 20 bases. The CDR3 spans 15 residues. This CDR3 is CASSPPSYQGAEQYF. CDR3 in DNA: TGTGCCAGCAGTCCTCCGAGCTATCAGGGAGCCGAGCAGTACTTC.

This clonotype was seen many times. CDR3 sequence (DNA): TGCGCCAGCAGCTTGGAAGGGACACCTTACTACCAATCCGGGGAGCTGTTTTTT. This gives the protein CASSLEGTPYYQSGELFF. The chain uses TRBV5-1 and TRBJ2-2, with a possible D match to TRBD1 (6 bases). Germline CDR1 is SGHRS and CDR2 is YFSETQ. This CDR3 contains 18 residues. V lost 0 bases and J lost 6, with 21 bases in between. Full variable domain (rest looked up from reference TRBV5-1 and TRBJ2-2): KAGVTQTPRYLIKTRGQQVTLSCSPISGHRSVSWYQQTPGQGLQFLFEYFSETQRNKGNFPGRFSGRQFSNSRSEMNVSTLELGDSALYLCASSLEGTPYYQSGELFFGEGSRLTVL.

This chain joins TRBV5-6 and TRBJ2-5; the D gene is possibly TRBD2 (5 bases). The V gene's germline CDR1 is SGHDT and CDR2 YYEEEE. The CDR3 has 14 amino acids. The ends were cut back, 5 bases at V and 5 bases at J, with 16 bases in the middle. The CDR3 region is CASSSGRTYETQYF. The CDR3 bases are TGTGCCAGCAGTTCTGGCCGGACTTATGAGACCCAGTACTTC.

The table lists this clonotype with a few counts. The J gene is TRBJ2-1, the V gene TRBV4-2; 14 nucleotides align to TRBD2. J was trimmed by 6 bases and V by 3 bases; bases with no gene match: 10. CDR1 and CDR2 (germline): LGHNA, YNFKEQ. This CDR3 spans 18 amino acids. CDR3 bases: TGTGCCAGCAGCCAGATGGGCCCCGGGACTAGCGGGGGCAATGAGCAGTTCTTC. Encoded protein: CASSQMGPGTSGGNEQFF.

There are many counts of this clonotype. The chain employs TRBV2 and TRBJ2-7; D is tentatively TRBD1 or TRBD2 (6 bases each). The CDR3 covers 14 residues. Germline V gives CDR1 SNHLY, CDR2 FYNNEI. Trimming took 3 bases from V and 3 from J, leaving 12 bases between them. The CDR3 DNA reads TGTGCCAGCAGTGACGGGGGCCTAAGCTACGAGCAGTACTTC. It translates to CASSDGGLSYEQYF.

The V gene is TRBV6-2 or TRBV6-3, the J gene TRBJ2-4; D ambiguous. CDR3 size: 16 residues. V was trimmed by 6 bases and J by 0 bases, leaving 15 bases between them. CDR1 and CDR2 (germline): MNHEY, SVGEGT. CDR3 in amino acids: CASSSRPKLAKNIQYF. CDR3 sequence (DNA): TGTGCCAGCAGCTCCCGGCCCAAGCTAGCCAAAAACATTCAGTACTTC.

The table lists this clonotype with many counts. As DNA, the CDR3 is TGTGCCAGCAGCGGCAGGGGCCCCTTTTACAATGAGCAGTTCTTC. As protein: CASSGRGPFYNEQFF. This chain links TRBV11-1 with TRBJ2-1, with a tentative D call TRBD1 (6 bases). The CDR3 totals 15 residues. Per the germline V gene, CDR1 is SGHAT and CDR2 is FQDESV (reference sequence). The V end was cut by 5 bases, the J end by 4 bases, with 15 bases between. Filled out from reference TRBV11-1 and TRBJ2-1, the complete variable domain reads EAEVAQSPRYKITEKSQAVAFWCDPISGHATLYWYRQILGQGPELLVQFQDESVVDDSQLPKDRFSAERLKGVDSTLKIQPAELGDSAMYLCASSGRGPFYNEQFFGPGTRLTVL.

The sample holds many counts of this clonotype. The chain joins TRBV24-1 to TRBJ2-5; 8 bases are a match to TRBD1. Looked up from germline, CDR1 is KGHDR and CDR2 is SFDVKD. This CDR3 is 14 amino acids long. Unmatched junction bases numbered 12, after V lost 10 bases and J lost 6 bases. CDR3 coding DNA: TGTGCCACTTCGGAACCCGGACAGGGAAAGACCCAGTACTTC. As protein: CATSEPGQGKTQYF.

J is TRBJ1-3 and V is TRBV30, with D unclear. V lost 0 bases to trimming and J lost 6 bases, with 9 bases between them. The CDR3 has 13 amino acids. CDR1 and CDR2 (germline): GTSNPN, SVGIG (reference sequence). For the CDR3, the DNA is TGTGCCTGGAGTGTAGAGTCACAAAACACCATATATTTT. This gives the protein CAWSVESQNTIYF.

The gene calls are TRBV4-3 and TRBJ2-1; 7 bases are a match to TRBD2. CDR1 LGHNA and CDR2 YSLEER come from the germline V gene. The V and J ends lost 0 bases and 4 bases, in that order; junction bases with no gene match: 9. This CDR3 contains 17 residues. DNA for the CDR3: TGCGCCAGCAGCCAAGATCCCAGGGAGGGTCGGTACAATGAGCAGTTCTTC. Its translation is CASSQDPREGRYNEQFF.